This TCR beta chain was captured in a study of T cell changes during pregnancy in multiple sclerosis. Here immunoSEQ multiplex PCR was the method, and the copy in TCRdb shows in-frame clones only, minus some. The profile shows 50,000 to 60,000 clones, about 90% of them singletons. This clone was picked up a small number of times. V lost 5 bases and J lost 11, with 18 bases in between. Germline V lookup: CDR1 SGHTA, CDR2 FQGTGA. This CDR3 has 13 residues. This TCR was recovered from a female donor with multiple sclerosis, enrolled in a pregnancy study. This chain connects TRBV7-3 to TRBJ1-1, with a weak D call TRBD1 (6 bases). This material consisted of CD4+ T cells from peripheral blood mononuclear cells, taken in the second trimester of pregnancy. CDR3 nucleotides: TGTGCCAGCAGCGCAGACAGGTCCCTCGAGGCTTTCTTT. Translation gives CASSADRSLEAFF. The complete variable domain, with remaining parts taken from reference TRBV7-3 and TRBJ1-1, reads GAGVSQTPSNKVTEKGKYVELRCDPISGHTALYWYRQSLGQGPEFLIYFQGTGAADDSGLPNDRFFAVRPEGSVSTLKIQRTERGDSAVYLCASSADRSLEAFFGQGTRLTVV.